This T cell receptor beta chain was captured by sequencing in a study of cytomegalovirus exposure and HLA in healthy donors. Trimming left V 3 bases short and J 3 bases short, with 3 bases between. The length of the CDR3 is 12 residues. Germline CDR1 reads MDHEN; CDR2 reads SYDVKM. Study-level findings and limits: The study flagged 150 to 200 TCR beta chains as cytomegalovirus-associated. The study found most TCR sequences rare, yet found some public TCRs in many donors. The authors confirmed in vitro that three CMV-associated chains were specific for CMV antigens.

Only in-frame clones appear in the TCRdb table, and some are missing; sequencing was by immunoSEQ multiplex PCR. The table records about 180,000 clones, around 85% of them present only once. Comments on this clone: What it binds is not known.

This TCR derives from a man aged 18-30 years in good health and CMV-seropositive. The specimen was PBMCs. V usage is TRBV28 and J usage is TRBJ1-3; unclear D gene. CDR3 protein: CASSFSGNTIYF. DNA for the CDR3: TGTGCCAGCAGTTTCAGTGGAAACACCATATATTTT.